These T cell receptor beta chains were read from a single sample in a study of control samples from healthy donors and cancer patients. Clones were sequenced by immunoSEQ multiplex PCR, and TCRdb holds only the in-frame ones, with some missing. The repertoire holds 50,000 or so clones, with about 94% as singletons. The source material was PBMCs. Every receptor here comes from a woman aged 50 to 60 with head and neck cancer. CDR3s include the opening cysteine and the closing phenylalanine or tryptophan. The D gene is left open where the match is weak. Clone sizes are given selectively: once, few, many, or a class where the clone is expanded.

J | V | size | D | length | DNA | CDR3
TRBJ1-2 | TRBV27 | . | TRBD1 | 16 | TGTGCCAGCAGACCGGGACAGTATTTATCTAACTATGGCTACACCTTC | CASRPGQYLSNYGYTF
TRBJ1-2 | TRBV2 | . | . | 12 | TGTGCCAGCAGTGAATTACAGATTGGCTACACCTTC | CASSELQIGYTF
TRBJ2-1 | TRBV5-4 | . | . | 15 | TGTGCCAGCAGTGCCATGGGGGGACAATACAATGAGCAGTTCTTC | CASSAMGGQYNEQFF
TRBJ2-7 | TRBV11-2 | . | . | 14 | TGTGCCAGCAGCTTTCATCTTACTGGCTACGAGCAGTACTTC | CASSFHLTGYEQYF
TRBJ1-1 | TRBV5-4 | . | . | 15 | TGTGCCAGCAGCTTACTACAGGGCTCGAACACTGAAGCTTTCTTT | CASSLLQGSNTEAFF
TRBJ2-3 | TRBV28 | . | . | 13 | TGTGCCAGCAGCCCTGGAAGCACAGATACGCAGTATTTT | CASSPGSTDTQYF
TRBJ1-4 | TRBV24-1 | . | . | 15 | TGTGCCACCAGTGATCCGAGGACGGACGGGGAAAAACTGTTTTTT | CATSDPRTDGEKLFF
TRBJ2-7 | TRBV5-1 | . | . | 14 | TGCGCCAGCAGTTCCGGGTCGTTCTCCTACGAGCAGTACTTC | CASSSGSFSYEQYF
TRBJ1-1 | TRBV2 | . | TRBD1 | 11 | TGTGCCAGCAGTCCGACAGGGAGGGCTTTCTTT | CASSPTGRAFF
TRBJ1-5 | TRBV30 | . | . | 13 | TGTGCCTGGAGGGGGGAACCCAATCAGCCCCAGCATTTT | CAWRGEPNQPQHF
TRBJ2-5 | TRBV19 | . | . | 14 | TGTGCCAGTAGTTCCGGGACATCCCTAGAGACCCAGTACTTC | CASSSGTSLETQYF
TRBJ2-3 | TRBV7-2 | . | . | 14 | TGTGCCAGCAGCCTGGGACTTAACACAGATACGCAGTATTTT | CASSLGLNTDTQYF
TRBJ2-4 | TRBV28 | . | . | 13 | TGTGCCAGCACCTCTTTAAAGGAGTTCATTCAGTACTTC | CASTSLKEFIQYF
TRBJ1-2 | TRBV24-1 | . | . | 15 | TGTGCCACCAGTGATCCCCGGGGGGGAGGGAAAGGCTACACCTTC | CATSDPRGGGKGYTF
TRBJ1-3 | TRBV28 | . | TRBD1 | 15 | TGTGCCAGCAGTGCGCAGGGGGGCTCTGGGGGCACCATATATTTT | CASSAQGGSGGTIYF
TRBJ2-4 | TRBV5-4 | . | TRBD2 | 14 | TGTGCCAGCAGCTCAAAGCGGGAAGAGAACATTCAGTACTTC | CASSSKREENIQYF
TRBJ2-2 | TRBV14 | once | . | 18 | TGTGCCAGCAGCCAAGGACAGAGACCAGTAATATCTACCGGGGAGCTGTTTTTT | CASSQGQRPVISTGELFF
TRBJ2-2 | TRBV5-1 | . | TRBD2 | 16 | TGCGCCAGCAGCCCCTACACGGGAGGCCGGGGCGGGGAGCTGTTTTTT | CASSPYTGGRGGELFF
TRBJ2-3 | TRBV5-1 | . | TRBD1 | 15 | TGCGCCAGCAGCGGCGACAGGGGGCGCTTAGATACGCAGTATTTT | CASSGDRGRLDTQYF
TRBJ2-7 | TRBV27 | . | TRBD2 | 15 | TGTGCCAGCAGTTTATCGGGGGCGGGAGGGAGGAAACAGTACTTC | CASSLSGAGGRKQYF
TRBJ1-3 | TRBV30 | . | TRBD1 | 18 | TGTGCCTGGGAGGGACAGCTCCTAAAGCAGAGCTCTGGAAACACCATATATTTT | CAWEGQLLKQSSGNTIYF
TRBJ1-1 | TRBV5-1 | once | TRBD1 | 14 | TGCGCCAGCAGCTTTGGGACAGGGAACACTGAAGCTTTCTTT | CASSFGTGNTEAFF
TRBJ2-3 | TRBV11-2 | . | TRBD1 | 15 | TGTGCCAGCAGCGGGGGACAGAGGAGCACAGATACGCAGTATTTT | CASSGGQRSTDTQYF
TRBJ2-2 | TRBV9 | . | . | 15 | TGTGCCAGCAGCCCCAGTAGGTCTGCGGGCGGGGAGCTGTTTTTT | CASSPSRSAGGELFF
TRBJ2-3 | TRBV9 | . | TRBD2 | 16 | TGTGCCAGCAGCGTAGAGGGTAGCGGGGGTTCGGATACGCAGTATTTT | CASSVEGSGGSDTQYF
TRBJ2-7 | TRBV18 | . | TRBD1 | 14 | TGTGCCAGCTCACCTCGACAGGGGGCTGAAGAGCAGTACTTC | CASSPRQGAEEQYF
TRBJ1-3 | TRBV2 | . | . | 11 | TGTGCCTACAAGAGAGGAAACACCATATATTTT | CAYKRGNTIYF
TRBJ2-1 | TRBV9 | . | . | 17 | TGTGCCAGCAGCGTAGGGGGGGCTAGCGGCCTCTACAATGAGCAGTTCTTC | CASSVGGASGLYNEQFF
TRBJ1-1 | TRBV5-1 | . | TRBD1 | 15 | TGCGCCAGCAGCCTTTCGACAGGGGTTTGGACTGAAGCTTTCTTT | CASSLSTGVWTEAFF
TRBJ1-1 | TRBV10-1 | . | . | 13 | TGCGCCAGCAGTGAACAGCAGAACACTGAAGCTTTCTTT | CASSEQQNTEAFF
TRBJ1-1 | TRBV5-1 | few | . | 16 | TGCGCCAGCCGGAGGTCCCTAGGACCGCAGAACACTGAAGCTTTCTTT | CASRRSLGPQNTEAFF
TRBJ1-2 | TRBV10-3 | . | . | 15 | TGTGCCATCAGCGGGGCCTATTCCGGGGGGCAGGGCTACACCTTC | CAISGAYSGGQGYTF
TRBJ1-1 | TRBV6-5 | . | . | 13 | TGTGCCAGCATTCTAGACCCGAACACTGAAGCTTTCTTT | CASILDPNTEAFF
TRBJ1-5 | TRBV5-6 | once | . | 15 | TGTGCCAGCAGCTTGGGTAAACAGTTCAATCAGCCCCAGCATTTT | CASSLGKQFNQPQHF
TRBJ1-2 | TRBV29-1 | . | . | 12 | TGCAGCGTTGAAGACGGCTCGGGGGACTACACCTTC | CSVEDGSGDYTF
TRBJ2-1 | TRBV4-1 | . | . | 15 | TGCGCCAGCAGCCAAGGGAGTATCGGGAAGAATGAGCAGTTCTTC | CASSQGSIGKNEQFF
TRBJ2-3 | TRBV6-2/TRBV6-3 | . | TRBD2 | 15 | TGTGCCAGCAGTTCCGGGACTAGCGACACAGATACGCAGTATTTT | CASSSGTSDTDTQYF
TRBJ1-5 | TRBV20-1 | . | . | 14 | TGCAGTGCTAGTTCGGGGGGCGCACAGCAGCCCCAGCATTTT | CSASSGGAQQPQHF
TRBJ2-5 | TRBV28 | . | . | 14 | TGTGCCAGCAGTTTAATTCAGGGCGGCGAGACCCAGTACTTC | CASSLIQGGETQYF
TRBJ1-2 | TRBV29-1 | . | . | 12 | TGCAGCGCCCCGGACAGCAACTATGGCTACACCTTC | CSAPDSNYGYTF
TRBJ1-5 | TRBV7-2 | . | . | 16 | TGTGCCAGCAGCTTAGCAGGAGGGGGGAGCAATCAGCCCCAGCATTTT | CASSLAGGGSNQPQHF